The 31 T cell receptor beta chains reported below all come from one sample, sequenced in a study of identical twins. TCRdb itself ran the 5' RACE reads through MiXCR, one entry per CDR3 protein. The data hold hundreds of thousands of distinct CDR3 sequences, with 12% observed a single time. These records were also assigned to another study, of yellow fever vaccine responses in identical twins.

Sequenced: PBMCs. The receptors shown here come from a woman aged 18-29 years in good health.

CDR3 loop: CASSIRTSGSEKTQYF. The CDR3 DNA sequence: TGTGCCAGCAGTATAAGGACTAGCGGGAGTGAAAAGACCCAGTACTTC. The rearrangement uses TRBV12-3 or TRBV12-4 and TRBJ2-5; 13 nucleotides line up with TRBD2. The CDR3 extends over 16 amino acids. After removal of 5 bases from V and 6 bases from J, the junction contained 9 bases not matched to a gene.

The chain joins TRBV9 to TRBJ2-7; the D gene is possibly TRBD1 (6 bases). There are 14 residues in the CDR3. Germline V CDR1 and CDR2: SGDLS, YYNGEE. Between the trimmed V and J ends, which lost 1 base and 2 bases, there was a span of 10 bases. For the CDR3, the DNA is TGTGCCAGCAGCGTAACAGGGTACACCTACGAGCAGTACTTC. Translating it yields CASSVTGYTYEQYF.

This clonotype was found a few times. This sequence joins TRBV28 and TRBJ2-3; D unresolved. Germline V CDR1 and CDR2: MDHEN, SYDVKM. The CDR3 spans 13 residues. Trimming removed 6 bases from V and 1 base from J, with 8 bases in between. Here the CDR3 reads CASRVDGTDTQYF. CDR3 in DNA: TGTGCCAGCAGGGTAGATGGCACAGATACGCAGTATTTT. Full variable domain (remainder filled in from reference TRBV28 and TRBJ2-3): DVKVTQSSRYLVKRTGEKVFLECVQDMDHENMFWYRQDPGLGLRLIYFSYDVKMKEKGDIPEGYSVSREKKERFSLILESASTNQTSMYLCASRVDGTDTQYFGPGTRLTVL.

The chain links TRBV12-3 or TRBV12-4 to TRBJ2-7; D possibly corresponds to TRBD1 (6 bases). V was shortened by 8 bases and J by 4 bases, with 18 bases between the two germline ends. The CDR3 extends over 14 amino acids. This CDR3 reads CASGRLGAGYEQYF. CDR3 coding DNA: TGTGCCAGCGGACGTTTGGGGGCCGGGTACGAGCAGTACTTC.

This clonotype was counted at least ten times. The chain combines TRBV12-3 or TRBV12-4 with TRBJ2-1; D might be TRBD2 (6 bases). The CDR3 has 14 amino acids. Trimming took 8 bases from V and 0 from J, leaving 11 bases between them. CDR3 sequence: CASCLASSYNEQFF. The CDR3 region has the DNA TGTGCCAGCTGTCTAGCGAGCTCCTACAATGAGCAGTTCTTC.

This clonotype was counted only a few times. J is TRBJ2-1 and V is TRBV18, with D perhaps assigned TRBD1 or TRBD2 (5 bases each). The CDR3 has 17 residues. Per germline, CDR1 KGHSH and CDR2 LQKENI. Trimming pared 6 bases from V and 0 bases from J, leaving 18 bases between. The CDR3 protein is CASSQGLVGDSYNEQFF. The CDR3 DNA reads TGTGCCAGCTCCCAAGGCTTAGTGGGGGACTCCTACAATGAGCAGTTCTTC.

This clonotype has just a few counts. V usage is TRBV7-6 and J usage is TRBJ2-7, with 10 bases aligning to TRBD1. The CDR3 consists of 16 residues. The germline V gene encodes CDR1 SGHVS and CDR2 FNYEAQ. V shed 5 bases, J shed 5 bases, and the junction held 12 bases outside the gene matches. CDR3 amino acids: CASSRAKTGGVNEQYF. For the CDR3, the DNA is TGTGCCAGCAGCCGAGCTAAGACAGGGGGCGTCAACGAGCAGTACTTC.

The CDR3 here is CASSFGASGSPEQYF. The CDR3 nucleotides read TGTGCCAGCAGCTTTGGCGCTAGCGGGAGCCCCGAGCAGTACTTC. This sequence joins TRBV11-2 and TRBJ2-7; 10 bases fit TRBD2. Germline CDR1 SGHAT, CDR2 FQNNGV. The CDR3 spans 15 residues. J lost 6 bases, V lost 3 bases, and 8 bases had no gene match.

The chain couples TRBV24-1 to TRBJ2-5; 12 bases agree with TRBD2. After removal of 2 bases from V and 6 bases from J, the junction contained 12 bases not matched to a gene. This CDR3 has 18 amino acids. CDR1 and CDR2 from the germline V gene are KGHDR and SFDVKD. This chain's CDR3 is CATSDSGLAGPREKTQYF. Written as DNA, the CDR3 is TGTGCCACCAGTGATTCGGGACTAGCGGGCCCAAGAGAAAAGACCCAGTACTTC.

This clonotype was seen more than once but under ten times. The DNA of the CDR3 is TGCGCCAGCAGTGAGTTTAACACACAAGAGACCCAGTACTTC. Translating it yields CASSEFNTQETQYF. The genes are TRBV10-2 and TRBJ2-5; D remains ambiguous. The CDR3 length is 14 residues. Germline V gene data show CDR1 as WSHSY and CDR2 as SAAADI. The V and J ends lost 1 base and 2 bases respectively, with 8 bases between them.

This chain uses TRBV4-1 with TRBJ1-3, with no clear D. CDR1 and CDR2 (germline): MGHRA, YSYEKL. The CDR3 is made up of 18 amino acids. The germline V and J ends were trimmed by 4 bases and 1 base, with 20 bases remaining between them. CDR3 DNA: TGCGCCAGCAGCCTATACACAGACCGACGGAATTCTGGAAACACCATATATTTT. Translation: CASSLYTDRRNSGNTIYF.

A few counts support this clonotype. The chain uses TRBV7-6 and TRBJ2-1, with D possibly being TRBD1 or TRBD2 (5 bases each). Trimming stripped 1 base from V and 6 bases from J, with 13 bases between. CDR3 size: 15 residues. The V gene's germline CDR1 is SGHVS and CDR2 FNYEAQ. The CDR3 region is CASSLGGSIGNEQFF. The CDR3 DNA is TGTGCCAGCAGCTTAGGGGGGTCGATTGGCAATGAGCAGTTCTTC. Full variable domain (outside the CDR3, taken from reference TRBV7-6 and TRBJ2-1): GAGVSQSPRYKVTKRGQDVALRCDPISGHVSLYWYRQALGQGPEFLTYFNYEAQQDKSGLPNDRFSAERPEGSISTLTIQRTEQRDSAMYRCASSLGGSIGNEQFFGPGTRLTVL.

This clonotype was counted only a few times. CDR3 sequence: CASSSPKSPSTDTQYF. The CDR3 DNA reads TGTGCCAGCAGCTCACCTAAGTCACCTAGCACAGATACGCAGTATTTT. This chain links TRBV3-1 with TRBJ2-3; no reliable D call. Germline values: CDR1 LGHDT, CDR2 YNNKEL (reference sequence). The V end lost 5 bases, the J end lost 0 bases, and 15 bases lay between the germline ends. There are 16 residues in the CDR3.

This clonotype was recorded many times. The CDR3 sequence: CASSLAVGLAEETQYF. The CDR3 DNA follows: TGCGCCAGCAGCTTGGCCGTAGGACTAGCGGAAGAGACCCAGTACTTC. V usage is TRBV5-1 and J usage is TRBJ2-5, with 10 bases fitting TRBD2. This CDR3 has 16 residues. After removal of 0 bases from V and 3 bases from J, the junction contained 5 bases not matched to a gene. In germline, CDR1 is SGHRS, CDR2 YFSETQ.

The sample holds many counts of this clonotype. V gene TRBV28 combines with J gene TRBJ2-7; no clear D. The CDR3 contains 12 residues. The V gene's germline CDR1 is MDHEN and CDR2 SYDVKM. Trimming left V 8 bases short and J 0 bases short, with 8 bases between. The chain's CDR3 is CASGVISYEQYF. The CDR3, as DNA: TGTGCCAGCGGGGTAATCTCCTACGAGCAGTACTTC.

The chain carries TRBV20-1 and TRBJ2-1; the match to TRBD2 covers 9 bases. The CDR3 spans 15 residues. Trimming removed 5 bases from V and 4 bases from J; junction bases left unmatched: 9. The germline gives CDR1 DFQATT, CDR2 SNEGSKA (reference sequence). CDR3 nucleotide sequence: TGCAGTGCTTCCGTGCGGGAGGGGATTTACAATGAGCAGTTCTTC. It yields the protein CSASVREGIYNEQFF.

The rearrangement uses TRBV20-1 and TRBJ2-1; D is unresolved. CDR1 and CDR2 from the germline V gene are DFQATT and SNEGSKA (reference sequence). Trimming removed 8 bases at V and 0 bases at J, with 14 bases between. The CDR3 totals 14 residues. The CDR3 loop is CSTLRPSSYNEQFF. The CDR3 region has the DNA TGCAGTACGTTAAGACCGAGCTCCTACAATGAGCAGTTCTTC.

This chain links TRBV10-3 with TRBJ1-2; tentative D call: TRBD1 (6 bases). Germline V gives CDR1 ENHRY, CDR2 SYGVKD. The length of the CDR3 is 13 residues. V was clipped by 7 bases and J by 5 bases, with 14 bases between them. The CDR3 DNA follows: TGTGCCATCACCTCGGACAGAGAGTATGGCTACACCTTC. This sequence encodes CAITSDREYGYTF.

This clonotype was found a few times. V gene TRBV6-1 combines with J gene TRBJ1-1; possibly TRBD1 for D (6 bases). Germline loops: CDR1 MNHNS, CDR2 SASEGT. V was cut by 1 base and J by 7 bases, with 13 bases left in between. CDR3 length: 14 amino acids. CDR3 residues: CASSEETGVGEAFF. DNA for the CDR3: TGTGCCAGCAGTGAAGAGACAGGAGTGGGTGAAGCTTTCTTT.

CDR3 in DNA: TGCGCCAGCAGCCAACTGAGGTCGGGGGTTTCCTACAATGAGCAGTTCTTC. This gives the protein CASSQLRSGVSYNEQFF. The rearrangement uses TRBV4-1 and TRBJ2-1; D might be TRBD2 (6 bases). The CDR3 has 17 amino acids. V lost 2 bases, J lost 1 base, and 15 bases lay in between. The germline V gene encodes CDR1 MGHRA and CDR2 YSYEKL.

This clonotype has ten or more counts. The rearrangement uses TRBV4-1 and TRBJ1-4; 9 nucleotides agree with TRBD1. Losses at the gene ends were 1 base for V and 0 bases for J; bases not matched to a gene: 0. Germline CDR1 MGHRA, CDR2 YSYEKL. The CDR3 totals 16 residues. The CDR3 coding sequence is TGCGCCAGCAGCCAAGGACAGGGGGCAACTAATGAAAAACTGTTTTTT. Amino acid sequence: CASSQGQGATNEKLFF.

This chain uses TRBV5-1 with TRBJ1-6; 8 positions agree with TRBD1. The V segment lost 0 bases and the J segment 6 bases; nucleotides outside the gene matches: 5. The germline CDR1 and CDR2 sequences are SGHRS and YFSETQ. The CDR3 is 16 residues long. This CDR3 reads CASSLGQGTSNSPLHF. CDR3 nucleotides: TGCGCCAGCAGCTTGGGACAGGGGACATCTAATTCACCCCTCCACTTT.

The chain carries TRBV18 and TRBJ2-1; the D gene is possibly TRBD2 (6 bases). Germline CDR1 reads KGHSH; CDR2 reads LQKENI. Trimming cost V 3 bases and J 7 bases, with 19 bases left between them. The CDR3 is 16 amino acids. DNA of the CDR3: TGTGCCAGCTCACCTTCCGGGACTCTCTTTGGAAATGAGCAGTTCTTC. Its translation is CASSPSGTLFGNEQFF.

This clonotype has a handful of counts. V gene TRBV4-1 combines with J gene TRBJ2-3; 7 nucleotides align to TRBD1. V shed 4 bases, J shed 0 bases, and the junction held 4 bases outside the gene matches. Germline V gives CDR1 MGHRA, CDR2 YSYEKL. This CDR3 region has 15 residues. CDR3 in amino acids: CASSLRGQSTDTQYF. The DNA for the CDR3 is TGCGCCAGCAGCCTGAGGGGACAGAGCACAGATACGCAGTATTTT.

Only a few counts were recorded for this clonotype. This chain joins TRBV20-1 and TRBJ1-3, with TRBD1 as a possible D gene (5 bases). Germline V gene data show CDR1 as DFQATT and CDR2 as SNEGSKA (reference sequence). This CDR3 contains 15 residues. V was clipped by 0 bases and J by 0 bases, with 9 bases between them. The CDR3 DNA follows: TGCAGTGCTAGAGATACAGGACCCTCTGGAAACACCATATATTTT. Translating gives CSARDTGPSGNTIYF.

V is TRBV12-3 or TRBV12-4 and J is TRBJ1-5; no definite D call. This CDR3 has 16 amino acids. V gave up 6 bases and J gave up 9 bases, with 24 bases separating them. This chain's CDR3 is CASSGLSSSGYGPQHF. The CDR3 region has the DNA TGTGCCAGCAGCGGGCTTTCCAGCTCGGGTTATGGGCCCCAGCATTTT.

J is TRBJ2-3 and V is TRBV4-2, with D tentatively TRBD1 (6 bases). Trimming stripped 0 bases from V and 4 bases from J, with 14 bases between. The CDR3 sequence is 16 residues long. Germline CDR1 LGHNA, CDR2 YNFKEQ. CDR3 protein: CASSQDYRVKSDTQYF. CDR3 nucleotides: TGTGCCAGCAGCCAAGATTACAGGGTGAAGTCAGATACGCAGTATTTT.

This clonotype appeared many times. The chain is built from TRBV20-1 and TRBJ2-1; D is tentatively TRBD1 or TRBD2 (5 bases each). This CDR3 comprises 17 residues. The germline V and J ends were trimmed by 0 bases and 5 bases, with 20 bases remaining between them. From germline, CDR1 is DFQATT and CDR2 SNEGSKA (reference sequence). The CDR3 spells CSARDRVLGTIHNEQFF. The DNA of the CDR3 is TGCAGTGCTAGAGATAGAGTCCTGGGGACCATCCACAATGAGCAGTTCTTC.

Only a few counts were recorded for this clonotype. The chain links TRBV28 to TRBJ1-5, with D maybe TRBD1 (6 bases). CDR1 is MDHEN and CDR2 is SYDVKM in the germline V gene. The CDR3 sequence is 16 residues long. The V end was cut by 2 bases, the J end by 9 bases, with 20 bases between. CDR3 DNA: TGTGCCAGCAGTTTAAGGGGGGGCCCTCAGGGGCCGCCCCAGCATTTT. Encoded protein: CASSLRGGPQGPPQHF.

The sample holds a few counts of this clonotype. The V and J genes are TRBV29-1 and TRBJ2-1; D is possibly TRBD2 (5 bases). CDR1 is SQVTM, CDR2 ANQGSEA, per germline. Between the trimmed V and J ends, which lost 6 bases and 6 bases, there was a span of 15 bases. There are 13 residues in the CDR3. The CDR3 DNA is TGCAGCGTGCCGAGGGCCCCGGGCAATGAGCAGTTCTTC. As protein: CSVPRAPGNEQFF.

This chain connects TRBV9 to TRBJ1-6; the D is unclear. The CDR3 runs 14 residues. V was cut by 4 bases and J by 7 bases, with 12 bases left in between. Germline lookup yields CDR1 SGDLS and CDR2 YYNGEE. CDR3 coding DNA: TGTGCCAGCAGCCCCTATTCACGGAATTCACCCCTCCACTTT. Amino acid sequence: CASSPYSRNSPLHF.